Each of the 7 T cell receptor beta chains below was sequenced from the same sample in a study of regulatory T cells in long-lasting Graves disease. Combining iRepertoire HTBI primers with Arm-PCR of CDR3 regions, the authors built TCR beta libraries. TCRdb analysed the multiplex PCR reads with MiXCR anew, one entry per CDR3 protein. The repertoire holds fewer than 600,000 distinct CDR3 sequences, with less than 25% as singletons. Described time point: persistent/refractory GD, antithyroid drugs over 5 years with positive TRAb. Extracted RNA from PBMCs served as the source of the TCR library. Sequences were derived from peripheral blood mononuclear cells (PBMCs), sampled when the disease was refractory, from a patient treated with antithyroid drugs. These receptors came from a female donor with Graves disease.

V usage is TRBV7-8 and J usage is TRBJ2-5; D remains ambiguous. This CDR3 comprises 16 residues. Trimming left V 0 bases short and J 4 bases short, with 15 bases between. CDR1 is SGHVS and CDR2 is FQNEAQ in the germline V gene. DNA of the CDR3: TGTGCCAGCAGCTTAGCTCCACGCAGCCCCCCAGAGACCCAGTACTTC. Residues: CASSLAPRSPPETQYF.

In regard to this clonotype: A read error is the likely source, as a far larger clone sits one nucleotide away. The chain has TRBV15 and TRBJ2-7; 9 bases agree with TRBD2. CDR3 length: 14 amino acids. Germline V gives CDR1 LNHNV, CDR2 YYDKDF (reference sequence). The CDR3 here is CASSRTGLAYERYF. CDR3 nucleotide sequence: TGTGCCAGCAGTAGAACGGGACTAGCCTACGAGCGGTACTTC.

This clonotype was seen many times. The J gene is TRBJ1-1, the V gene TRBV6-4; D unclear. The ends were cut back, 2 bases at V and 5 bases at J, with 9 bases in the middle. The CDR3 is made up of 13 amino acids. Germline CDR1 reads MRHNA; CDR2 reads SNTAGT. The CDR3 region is CASSDPEPTEAFF. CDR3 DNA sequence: TGTGCCAGCAGTGACCCCGAGCCAACTGAAGCTTTCTTT.

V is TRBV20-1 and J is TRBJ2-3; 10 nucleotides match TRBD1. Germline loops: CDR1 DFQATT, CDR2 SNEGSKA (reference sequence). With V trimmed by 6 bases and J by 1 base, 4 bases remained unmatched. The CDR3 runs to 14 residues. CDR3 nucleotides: TGCAGTGCCCGGACAGGGGGAGGCACAGATACGCAGTATTTT. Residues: CSARTGGGTDTQYF.

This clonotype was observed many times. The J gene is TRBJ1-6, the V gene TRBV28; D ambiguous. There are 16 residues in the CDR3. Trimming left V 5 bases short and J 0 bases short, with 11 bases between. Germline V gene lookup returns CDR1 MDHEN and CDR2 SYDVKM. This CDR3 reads CASSTLGSSYNSPLHF. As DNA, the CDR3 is TGTGCCAGCAGTACCTTAGGGAGCTCCTATAATTCACCCCTCCACTTT.

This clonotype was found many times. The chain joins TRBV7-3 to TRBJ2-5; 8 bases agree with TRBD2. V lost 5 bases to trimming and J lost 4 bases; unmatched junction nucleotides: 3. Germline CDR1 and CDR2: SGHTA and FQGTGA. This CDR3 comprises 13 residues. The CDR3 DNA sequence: TGTGCCAGCAGCCGGACTAGCATAGAGACCCAGTACTTC. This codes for CASSRTSIETQYF.

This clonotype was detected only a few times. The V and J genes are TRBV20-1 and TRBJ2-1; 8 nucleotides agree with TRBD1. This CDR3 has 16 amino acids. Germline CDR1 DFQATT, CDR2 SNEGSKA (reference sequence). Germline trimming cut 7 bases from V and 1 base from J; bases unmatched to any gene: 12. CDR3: CSGGGQGAWSYNEQFF. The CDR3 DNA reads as TGCAGTGGAGGTGGTCAGGGGGCTTGGTCCTACAATGAGCAGTTCTTC.